Listed here is a single T cell receptor (beta chain). What it binds is not known. TCRdb itself ran the 5' RACE reads through MiXCR, one entry per CDR3 protein. The sample lists 560,000 or so distinct CDR3 sequences, 17% seen once, with roughly 7.8% in the top ten. The V gene's germline CDR1 is LGHNA and CDR2 YSLEER. The CDR3 is 16 residues long. The V end was cut by 0 bases, the J end by 1 base, with 13 bases between. These data are taken from a study of T-cell memory formation after mild COVID-19. The study's findings and limits: Some responding clones appeared in pre-infection memory, suggesting cross-reactive memory joined. SARS-CoV-2 specificity of second-wave clones peaking day 37 was unconfirmed.

Sequencing was done on a sample of PBMCs or a T cell subset sorted from them (not recorded which). This receptor was identified in an adult woman who had mild COVID-19 (a few samples of this study predate the infection). Cell type and time point are not known. The rearrangement joins TRBV4-3 to TRBJ2-7, with a tentative D call TRBD2 (6 bases). This chain's CDR3 is CASSQDRGSGSYEQYF. The CDR3 coding sequence is TGCGCCAGCAGCCAAGATAGGGGTAGCGGATCCTACGAGCAGTACTTC.